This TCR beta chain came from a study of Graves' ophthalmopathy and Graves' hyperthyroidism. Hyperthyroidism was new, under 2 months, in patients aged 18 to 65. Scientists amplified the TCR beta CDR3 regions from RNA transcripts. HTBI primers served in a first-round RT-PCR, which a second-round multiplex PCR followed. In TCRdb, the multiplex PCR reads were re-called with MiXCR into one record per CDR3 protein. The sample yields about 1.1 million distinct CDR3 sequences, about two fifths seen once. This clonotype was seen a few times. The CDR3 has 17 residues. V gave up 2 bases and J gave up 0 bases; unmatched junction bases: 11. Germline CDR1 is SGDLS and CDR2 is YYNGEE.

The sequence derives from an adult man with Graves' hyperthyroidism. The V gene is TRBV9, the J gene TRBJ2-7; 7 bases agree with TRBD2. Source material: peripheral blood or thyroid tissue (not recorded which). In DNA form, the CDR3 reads TGTGCCAGCAGCGTGTCACCTGGGGGAGGGCCCTCCTACGAGCAGTACTTC. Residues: CASSVSPGGGPSYEQYF. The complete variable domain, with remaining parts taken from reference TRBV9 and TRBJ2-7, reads DSGVTQTPKHLITATGQRVTLRCSPRSGDLSVYWYQQSLDQGLQFLIQYYNGEERAKGNILERFSAQQFPDLHSELNLSSLELGDSALYFCASSVSPGGGPSYEQYFGPGTRLTVT.